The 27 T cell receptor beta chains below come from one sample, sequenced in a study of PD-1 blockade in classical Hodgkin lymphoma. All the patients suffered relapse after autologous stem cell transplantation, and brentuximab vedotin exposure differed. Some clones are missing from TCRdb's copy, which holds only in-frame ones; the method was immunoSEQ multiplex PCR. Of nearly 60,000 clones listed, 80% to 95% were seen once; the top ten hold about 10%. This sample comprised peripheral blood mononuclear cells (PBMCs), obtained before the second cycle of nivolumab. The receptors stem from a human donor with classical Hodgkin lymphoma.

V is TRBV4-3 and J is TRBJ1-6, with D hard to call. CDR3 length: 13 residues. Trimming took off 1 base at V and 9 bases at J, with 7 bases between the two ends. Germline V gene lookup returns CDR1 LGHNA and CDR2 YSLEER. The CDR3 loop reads CASSQGESSPLHF. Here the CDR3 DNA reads TGCGCCAGCAGCCAAGGGGAAAGTTCACCCCTCCACTTT.

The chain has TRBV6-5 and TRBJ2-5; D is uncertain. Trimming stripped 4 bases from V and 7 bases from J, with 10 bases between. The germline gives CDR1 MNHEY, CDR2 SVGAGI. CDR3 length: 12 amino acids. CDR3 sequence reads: CASSSQDRTQYF. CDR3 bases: TGTGCCAGCAGTTCCCAGGACCGGACCCAGTACTTC.

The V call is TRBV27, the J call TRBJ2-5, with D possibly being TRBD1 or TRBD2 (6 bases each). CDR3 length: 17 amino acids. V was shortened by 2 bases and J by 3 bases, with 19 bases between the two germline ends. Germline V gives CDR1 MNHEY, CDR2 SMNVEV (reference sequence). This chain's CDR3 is CASSLDRPSAGKETQYF. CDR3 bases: TGTGCCAGCAGTTTAGACAGGCCCTCGGCGGGGAAAGAGACCCAGTACTTC.

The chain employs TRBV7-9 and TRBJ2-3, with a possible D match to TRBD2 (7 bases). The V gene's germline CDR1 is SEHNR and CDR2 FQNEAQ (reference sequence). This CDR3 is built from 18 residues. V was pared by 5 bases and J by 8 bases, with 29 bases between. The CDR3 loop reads CASSLPYGGRPYGGTQYF. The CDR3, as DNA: TGTGCCAGCAGCCTACCTTACGGGGGGCGTCCCTATGGAGGTACGCAGTATTTT.

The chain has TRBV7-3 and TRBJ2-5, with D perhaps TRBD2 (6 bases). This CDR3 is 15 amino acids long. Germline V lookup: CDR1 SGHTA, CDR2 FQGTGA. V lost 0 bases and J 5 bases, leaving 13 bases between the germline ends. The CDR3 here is CASSLTAGYEETQYF. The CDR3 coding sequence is TGTGCCAGCAGCTTAACGGCGGGATACGAGGAGACCCAGTACTTC.

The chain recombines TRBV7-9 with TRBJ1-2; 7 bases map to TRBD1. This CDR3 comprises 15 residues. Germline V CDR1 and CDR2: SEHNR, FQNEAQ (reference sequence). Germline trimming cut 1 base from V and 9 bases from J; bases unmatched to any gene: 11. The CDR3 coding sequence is TGTGCCAGCAGCTTAGAGTTTGCGACAGGGACGAGCTACACCTTC. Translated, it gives CASSLEFATGTSYTF.

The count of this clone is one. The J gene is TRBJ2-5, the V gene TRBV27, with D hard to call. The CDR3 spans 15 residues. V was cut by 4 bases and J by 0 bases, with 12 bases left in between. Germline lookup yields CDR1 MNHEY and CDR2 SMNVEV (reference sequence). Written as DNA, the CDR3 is TGTGCCAGCAGTTCCTCGGGCCTCAACCAAGAGACCCAGTACTTC. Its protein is CASSSSGLNQETQYF.

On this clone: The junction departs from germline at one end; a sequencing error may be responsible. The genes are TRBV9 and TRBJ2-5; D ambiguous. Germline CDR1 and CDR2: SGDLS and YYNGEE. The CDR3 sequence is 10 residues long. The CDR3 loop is CASSVEAQYF. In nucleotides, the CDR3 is TGTGCCAGCAGCGTAGAGGCCCAGTACTTC.

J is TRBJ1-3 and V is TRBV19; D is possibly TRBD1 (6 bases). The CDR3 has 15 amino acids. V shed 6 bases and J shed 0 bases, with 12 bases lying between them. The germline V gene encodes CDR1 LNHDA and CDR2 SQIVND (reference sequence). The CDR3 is CASSPDSLSGNTIYF. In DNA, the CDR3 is TGTGCCAGTAGCCCGGACAGCCTCTCTGGAAACACCATATATTTT.

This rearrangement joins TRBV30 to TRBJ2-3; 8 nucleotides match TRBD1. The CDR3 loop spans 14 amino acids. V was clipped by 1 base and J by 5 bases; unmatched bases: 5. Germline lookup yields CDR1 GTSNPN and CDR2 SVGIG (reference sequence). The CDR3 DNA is TGTGCCTGGAGTGACGGACAGGGAAGAGATACGCAGTATTTT. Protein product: CAWSDGQGRDTQYF.

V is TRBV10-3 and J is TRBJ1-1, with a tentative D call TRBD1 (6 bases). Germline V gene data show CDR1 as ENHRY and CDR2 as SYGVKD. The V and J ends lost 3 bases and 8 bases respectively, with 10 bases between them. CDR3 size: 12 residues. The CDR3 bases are TGTGCCATCAGTGACCAGGGGCCCGAAGCTTTCTTT. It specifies CAISDQGPEAFF.

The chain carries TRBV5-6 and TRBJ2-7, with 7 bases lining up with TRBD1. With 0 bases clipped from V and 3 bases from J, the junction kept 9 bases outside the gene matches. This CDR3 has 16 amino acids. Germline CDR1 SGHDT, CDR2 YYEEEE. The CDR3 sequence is CASSLATGKFVYEQYF. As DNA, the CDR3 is TGTGCCAGCAGCTTGGCGACAGGGAAATTTGTCTACGAGCAGTACTTC.

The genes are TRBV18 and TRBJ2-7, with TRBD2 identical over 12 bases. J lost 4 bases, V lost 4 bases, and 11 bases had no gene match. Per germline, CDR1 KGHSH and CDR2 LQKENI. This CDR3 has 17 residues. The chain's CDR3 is CASSRRLAGEKGYEQYF. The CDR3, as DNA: TGTGCCAGCTCACGAAGACTAGCGGGAGAAAAAGGTTACGAGCAGTACTTC.

The CDR3 sequence: CASSLIPGQGSRYDYGYTF. Here the CDR3 DNA reads TGTGCCAGCAGCCTGATCCCGGGACAGGGGTCTAGGTATGACTATGGCTACACCTTC. V and J are TRBV5-5 and TRBJ1-2; TRBD1 matches at 10 bases. Looked up from germline, CDR1 is SGHKS and CDR2 is YYEKEE (reference sequence). The CDR3 has 19 amino acids. V dropped 4 bases and J dropped 3; count of bases not matched to a gene: 18.

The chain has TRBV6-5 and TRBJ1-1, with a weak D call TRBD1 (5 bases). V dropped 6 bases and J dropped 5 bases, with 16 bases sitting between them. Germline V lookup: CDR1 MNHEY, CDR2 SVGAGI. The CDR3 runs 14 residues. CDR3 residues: CASRSAEGLTEAFF. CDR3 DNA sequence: TGTGCCAGCAGAAGTGCAGAGGGGTTGACTGAAGCTTTCTTT.

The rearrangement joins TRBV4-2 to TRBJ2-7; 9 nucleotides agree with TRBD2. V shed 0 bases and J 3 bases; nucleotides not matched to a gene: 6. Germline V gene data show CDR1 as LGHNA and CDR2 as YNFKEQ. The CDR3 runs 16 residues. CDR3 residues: CASSQDLTSGSYEQYF. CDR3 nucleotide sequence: TGTGCCAGCAGCCAAGATTTGACTAGCGGTAGCTACGAGCAGTACTTC.

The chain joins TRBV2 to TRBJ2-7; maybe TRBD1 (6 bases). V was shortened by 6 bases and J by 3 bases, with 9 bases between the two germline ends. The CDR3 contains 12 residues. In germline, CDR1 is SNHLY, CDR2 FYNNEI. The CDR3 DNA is TGTGCCAGCAGAGAACAGGGCTACGAGCAGTACTTC. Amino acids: CASREQGYEQYF.

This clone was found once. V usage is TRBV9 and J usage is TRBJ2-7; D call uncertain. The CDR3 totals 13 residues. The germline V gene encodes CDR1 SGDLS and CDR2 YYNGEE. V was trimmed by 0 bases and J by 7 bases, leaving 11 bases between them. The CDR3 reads CASSVALDQEQYF. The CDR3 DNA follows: TGTGCCAGCAGCGTAGCCTTAGATCAGGAGCAGTACTTC.

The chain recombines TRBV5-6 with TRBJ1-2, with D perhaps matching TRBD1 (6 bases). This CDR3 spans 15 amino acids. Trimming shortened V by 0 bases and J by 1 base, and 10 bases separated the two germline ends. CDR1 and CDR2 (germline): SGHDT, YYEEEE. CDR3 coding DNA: TGTGCCAGCAGCTTGGGAGACAGGATTAACTATGGCTACACCTTC. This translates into CASSLGDRINYGYTF. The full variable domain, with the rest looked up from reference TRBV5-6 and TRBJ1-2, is DAGVTQSPTHLIKTRGQQVTLRCSPKSGHDTVSWYQQALGQGPQFIFQYYEEEERQRGNFPDRFSGHQFPNYSSELNVNALLLGDSALYLCASSLGDRINYGYTFGSGTRLTVV.

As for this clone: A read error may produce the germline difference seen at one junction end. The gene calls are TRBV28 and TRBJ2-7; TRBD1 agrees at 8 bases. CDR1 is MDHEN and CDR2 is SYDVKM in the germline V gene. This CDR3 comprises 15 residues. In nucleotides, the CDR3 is TGTGCCAGCAGTTTCAGGGGGCGCAGTTCCTGCGAGCAGTACTTC. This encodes CASSFRGRSSCEQYF.

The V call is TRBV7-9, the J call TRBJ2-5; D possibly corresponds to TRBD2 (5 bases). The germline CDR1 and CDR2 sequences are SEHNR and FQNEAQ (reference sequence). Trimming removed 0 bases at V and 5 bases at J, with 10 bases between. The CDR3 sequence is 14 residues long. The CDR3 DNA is TGTGCCAGCAGCTTAGCGGCGGGCCGTGAGACCCAGTACTTC. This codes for CASSLAAGRETQYF.

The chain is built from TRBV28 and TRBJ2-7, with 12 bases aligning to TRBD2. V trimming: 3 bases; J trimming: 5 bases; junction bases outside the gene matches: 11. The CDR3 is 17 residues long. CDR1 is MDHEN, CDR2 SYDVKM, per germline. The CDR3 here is CASSFLASGRGSHEQYF. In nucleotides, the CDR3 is TGTGCCAGCAGTTTCCTGGCTAGCGGGAGGGGTTCCCACGAGCAGTACTTC.

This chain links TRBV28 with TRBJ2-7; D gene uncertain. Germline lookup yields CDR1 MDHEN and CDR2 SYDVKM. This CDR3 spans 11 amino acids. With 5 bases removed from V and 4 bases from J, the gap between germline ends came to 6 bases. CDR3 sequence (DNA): TGTGCCAGCAGTCCCCAATACGAGCAGTACTTC. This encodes CASSPQYEQYF.

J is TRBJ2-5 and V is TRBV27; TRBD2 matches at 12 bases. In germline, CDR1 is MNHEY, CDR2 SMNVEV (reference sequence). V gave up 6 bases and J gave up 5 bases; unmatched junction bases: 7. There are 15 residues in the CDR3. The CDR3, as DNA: TGTGCCAGCAGGAAGACTAGCGGGAGTGGGGAGACCCAGTACTTC. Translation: CASRKTSGSGETQYF.

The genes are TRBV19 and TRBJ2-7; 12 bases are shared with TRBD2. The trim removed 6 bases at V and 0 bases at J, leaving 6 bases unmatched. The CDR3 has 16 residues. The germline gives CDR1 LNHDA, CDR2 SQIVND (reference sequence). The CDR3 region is CASSRLAGEISYEQYF. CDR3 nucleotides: TGTGCCAGTAGCCGACTAGCGGGAGAGATCTCCTACGAGCAGTACTTC. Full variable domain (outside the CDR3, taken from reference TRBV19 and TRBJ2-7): DGGITQSPKYLFRKEGQNVTLSCEQNLNHDAMYWYRQDPGQGLRLIYYSQIVNDFQKGDIAEGYSVSREKKESFPLTVTSAQKNPTAFYLCASSRLAGEISYEQYFGPGTRLTVT.

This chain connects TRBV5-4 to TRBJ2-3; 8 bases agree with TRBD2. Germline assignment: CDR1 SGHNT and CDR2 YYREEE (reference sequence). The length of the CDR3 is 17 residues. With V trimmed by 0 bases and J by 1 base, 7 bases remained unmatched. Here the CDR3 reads CASSLAWLAGGTDTQYF. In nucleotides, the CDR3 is TGTGCCAGCAGCTTGGCCTGGCTAGCGGGTGGCACAGATACGCAGTATTTT.

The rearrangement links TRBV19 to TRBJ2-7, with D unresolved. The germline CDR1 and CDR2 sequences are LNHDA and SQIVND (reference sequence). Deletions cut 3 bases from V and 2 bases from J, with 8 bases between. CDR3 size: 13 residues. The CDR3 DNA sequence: TGTGCCAGTAGTATGGCCGCAACCTACGAGCAGTACTTC. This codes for CASSMAATYEQYF.